This T cell receptor beta chain was recovered during a study of beta chain features in type 1 diabetes. Study-wide findings and caveats: Relative to healthy donors, patients appeared to have naive, central memory and Treg TCRB repertoires that were more similar. Moderately but significantly shorter TCRB CDR3s were found in Type 1 diabetes patients in all four CD4+ subsets.

This clone was detected only a few times. Its antigen is not known. Every bit of the isolated RNA underwent reverse transcription, so sequencing read expressed TCRB transcripts. The method was immunoSEQ multiplex PCR; TCRdb's version includes in-frame clones alone and lacks a portion of them. The sample has about 240,000 clones; roughly 13% are singletons. Sequencing was carried out using naive CD4+ T cells from blood. The TCR comes from a man aged 25 to 40 with type 1 diabetes.

DNA of the CDR3: TGTGCCAGCTCACCACGAAGCGTTGGCTCCGATACGCAGTATTTT. It encodes CASSPRSVGSDTQYF. The genes are TRBV18 and TRBJ2-3; D is unresolved. The CDR3 sequence is 15 residues long. Germline V gene data show CDR1 as KGHSH and CDR2 as LQKENI. The germline V and J ends were trimmed by 1 base and 6 bases, with 14 bases remaining between them.